Below are 20 T cell receptor beta chains sequenced from a single sample in a study of tumor-infiltrating lymphocytes in oesophageal squamous cell carcinoma. TCRdb reprocessed the PCR reads via MiXCR and lists one record per CDR3 protein. This sample has fewer than 20,000 distinct CDR3 sequences, with approximately 39% found just once. The sequenced material came from normal esophageal tissue next to the tumor. Receptors originate from a female donor with esophageal squamous cell carcinoma.

This clonotype has more than one count but fewer than ten. The chain has TRBV6-5 and TRBJ2-1; D gene uncertain. The DNA end favors TRBJ2-7, so the J call may be wrong. CDR3 length equals 15 residues. Germline V gene lookup returns CDR1 MNHEY and CDR2 SVGAGI. CDR3 in amino acids: CASSYTDGSPYEQYF. The CDR3 region has the DNA TGTGCCAGCAGTTACACGGACGGATCTCCCTACGAGCAGTACTTC.

This clonotype was picked up a small number of times. V usage is TRBV7-2 and J usage is TRBJ2-4; TRBD2 might be the D (5 bases). TRBJ2-7 explains the end of the DNA better; the J call may be wrong. This CDR3 comprises 15 residues. Germline assignment: CDR1 SGHTA and CDR2 FQGNSA. CDR3 loop: CASSLRVSGTYEQYF. DNA for the CDR3: TGTGCCAGCAGCTTAAGAGTCAGCGGAACTTACGAGCAGTACTTC.

This clonotype has at least ten counts. The chain links TRBV4-1 to TRBJ2-2, with TRBD2 matching over 13 bases. CDR1 and CDR2 from the germline V gene are MGHRA and YSYEKL. This CDR3 is 18 amino acids long. Losses at the gene ends were 2 bases for V and 5 bases for J; bases not matched to a gene: 8. Here the CDR3 reads CASSQSWTSGGGTGELFF. The CDR3 DNA reads as TGCGCCAGCAGCCAATCCTGGACTAGCGGGGGAGGTACCGGGGAGCTGTTTTTT.

This clonotype was recorded a few times. No conserved phenylalanine or tryptophan is present at the end of the CDR3, so a read error is the likely explanation. The DNA is left out, because the CDR3 cannot be placed on it with certainty; the CDR3 is given as TCRdb lists it. The chain joins TRBV7-3 to TRBJ2-7; the D call of TRBD1 is as the table states it, not checked on the DNA. Germline V gene lookup returns CDR1 SGHTA and CDR2 FQGTGA. From its first to its last residue, the CDR3 has 17 amino acids. CDR3: CASSLNPGTAYEQYFGS.

This chain links TRBV20-1 with TRBJ1-2, with 10 bases fitting TRBD2. The J call may not be correct, given that the DNA end is closer to TRBJ2-7. This CDR3 has 13 residues. The germline gives CDR1 DFQATT, CDR2 SNEGSKA (reference sequence). The CDR3 reads CSVISGRSREQYF. In DNA, the CDR3 is TGCAGTGTCATTAGCGGGAGGTCTAGGGAGCAGTACTTC.

This clonotype was counted ten times or more. This sequence joins TRBV19 and TRBJ1-5; D gene unclear. Germline V CDR1 and CDR2: LNHDA, SQIVND (reference sequence). The CDR3 is 15 residues long. V dropped 7 bases and J dropped 0 bases, with 13 bases sitting between them. The CDR3 coding sequence is TGTGCCAGTAAGGTGACACTTTATAGCAATCAGCCCCAGCATTTT. This encodes CASKVTLYSNQPQHF.

Comment on this clonotype: Without the conserved terminal phenylalanine or tryptophan, this CDR3 likely stems from a read error. It is unclear where the CDR3 begins or ends on the DNA, so no DNA is shown, and the CDR3 is as TCRdb lists it. The CDR3 protein is CASSLLVGQ. V usage is TRBV28 and J usage is TRBJ2-7; the table names TRBD1, a call not compared with the DNA. Germline V gene sequence: CDR1 MDHEN, CDR2 SYDVKM. The CDR3 length is 9 residues, termini included.

J is TRBJ2-4 and V is TRBV6-8; D is unresolved. The assigned J gene may be wrong: the sequence end matches TRBJ2-5 better. Germline lookup yields CDR1 MNHGY and CDR2 SAAAGT. This CDR3 has 13 residues. CDR3 nucleotide sequence: TGTGCCAGCAGAAGACTCGTCCAAGAGACCCAGTACTTC. Amino acid sequence: CASRRLVQETQYF.

J is TRBJ1-3 and V is TRBV11-3; D unclear. The V end lost 8 bases, the J end lost 4 bases, and 24 bases lay between the germline ends. Germline-derived CDR1 and CDR2 are SGHNT and YENEEA. This CDR3 spans 17 amino acids. The DNA for the CDR3 is TGTGCCAGCCGTCCCTCCGGGTCCCCGGGGTACGGAAACACCATATATTTT. It translates to CASRPSGSPGYGNTIYF.

This clonotype is medium-sized in the sample. The chain combines TRBV11-2 with TRBJ1-1; possible D gene TRBD1, 6 bases. Trimming pared 3 bases from V and 3 bases from J, leaving 17 bases between. This CDR3 contains 16 residues. Germline CDR1 and CDR2: SGHAT and FQNNGV. The CDR3 reads CASSLGAGEVDTEAFF. The CDR3 nucleotides read TGTGCCAGCAGCTTGGGTGCAGGGGAGGTGGACACTGAAGCTTTCTTT.

This chain uses TRBV6-6 with TRBJ1-5, with no clear D. The V and J ends lost 0 bases and 5 bases respectively, with 11 bases between them. The CDR3 contains 15 residues. Germline CDR1 and CDR2: MNHNY and SVGAGI (reference sequence). This CDR3 reads CASSYSMAKDQPQHF. The CDR3 DNA reads as TGTGCCAGCAGTTACTCTATGGCAAAGGATCAGCCCCAGCATTTT.

This clonotype was picked up many times. This chain uses TRBV11-3 with TRBJ2-7; TRBD1 or TRBD2 may be the D gene (5 bases each). Germline V lookup: CDR1 SGHNT, CDR2 YENEEA. Deletions cut 5 bases from V and 2 bases from J, with 10 bases between. This CDR3 has 13 residues. The DNA for the CDR3 is TGTGCCAGCAGCCCAGAGGGGACCTACGAGCAGTACTTC. Its translation: CASSPEGTYEQYF.

Worth noting for this clonotype: This is likely a read error, given that the CDR3 carries no conserved phenylalanine or tryptophan at its end. The DNA is omitted, as the CDR3 cannot be located on it reliably, and the CDR3 follows TCRdb's listing. CDR3 amino acids: CASSSGGEGRSYEQYFGA. This chain uses TRBV5-1 with TRBJ2-5; the DNA was not used to check the table's D call, TRBD2. With termini counted, the CDR3 has 18 amino acids. CDR1 is SGHRS and CDR2 is YFSETQ in the germline V gene.

By share, this clonotype ranks as medium-sized (0.01 to 0.1%). The rearrangement links TRBV7-2 to TRBJ2-7, with TRBD2 matching over 7 bases. CDR3 length equals 14 residues. Trimming removed 1 base from V and 8 bases from J; junction bases left unmatched: 8. Per the germline V gene, CDR1 is SGHTA and CDR2 is FQGNSA. The CDR3 spells CASSLVRDYSKQYF. As DNA, the CDR3 is TGTGCCAGCAGCTTAGTCCGGGACTACTCTAAGCAGTACTTC.

The chain carries TRBV9 and TRBJ2-1, with unresolved D. The CDR3 has 13 amino acids. Germline V CDR1 and CDR2: SGDLS, YYNGEE. V was cut by 4 bases and J by 1 base, with 6 bases left in between. The CDR3 sequence is CASSPASYNEQFF. The CDR3 DNA reads as TGTGCCAGCAGCCCCGCGTCCTACAATGAGCAGTTCTTC.

V is TRBV10-3 and J is TRBJ2-5; 9 bases fit TRBD1. V trimming: 10 bases; J trimming: 0 bases; junction bases outside the gene matches: 9. CDR3 size: 15 residues. Per the germline V gene, CDR1 is ENHRY and CDR2 is SYGVKD. This CDR3 reads CATSPGQGYQETQYF. Here the CDR3 DNA reads TGTGCCACCAGCCCGGGACAGGGTTACCAAGAGACCCAGTACTTC.

V and J are TRBV7-9 and TRBJ1-1; a possible D gene is TRBD2 (5 bases). The DNA end is a closer match to TRBJ2-7, so the J assignment may be wrong. The CDR3 sequence is 11 residues long. CDR1 SEHNR and CDR2 FQNEAQ come from the germline V gene (reference sequence). The CDR3 protein is CASTVAGEQYF. The CDR3 nucleotides are TGTGCCAGCACCGTTGCGGGTGAGCAGTACTTC.

In its sample, this clonotype ranks as medium-sized. The V gene is TRBV6-6, the J gene TRBJ2-7; D remains ambiguous. Germline loops: CDR1 MNHNY, CDR2 SVGAGI (reference sequence). V was clipped by 0 bases and J by 3 bases, with 18 bases between them. The CDR3 is made up of 17 amino acids. The CDR3 bases are TGTGCCAGCAGTTACTCTTTTTATTCGGGTAGTCGCTACGAGCAGTACTTC. It encodes CASSYSFYSGSRYEQYF.

This clonotype was found many times. This chain joins TRBV25-1 and TRBJ2-3, with 7 bases matching TRBD2. V gave up 6 bases and J gave up 4 bases; unmatched junction bases: 7. There are 14 residues in the CDR3. Germline V lookup: CDR1 MGHDK, CDR2 SYGVNS. CDR3 sequence reads: CASSYAGVPDTQYF. The CDR3 DNA reads as TGTGCCAGCAGCTACGCGGGAGTTCCAGATACGCAGTATTTT.

V and J are TRBV7-9 and TRBJ2-1, with 9 bases matching TRBD2. The J call may be in error: the DNA end matches TRBJ2-7 better. CDR1 is SEHNR, CDR2 FQNEAQ, per germline (reference sequence). The CDR3 sequence is 18 residues long. CDR3 sequence reads: CASSLAAGGPPSSYEQYF. The CDR3 DNA sequence: TGTGCCAGCAGCTTAGCGGCGGGAGGGCCCCCTAGCTCCTACGAGCAGTACTTC.